This TCR beta chain was recovered during a study of control samples from healthy donors and cancer patients. TCRdb's table, derived via immunoSEQ multiplex PCR, lists solely in-frame clones and lacks some. The sample shows 90,000 to 110,000 clones, around 89% of them seen only once. The ends were cut back, 6 bases at V and 1 base at J, with 12 bases in the middle. Germline CDR1 reads LNHDA; CDR2 reads SQIVND (reference sequence). CDR3 length equals 15 residues. What was sequenced was blood. This chain links TRBV19 with TRBJ2-2; tentatively, D is TRBD1 (5 bases). The clonotype originates from a woman aged 45-60 years in good health. The CDR3 DNA reads TGTGCCAGTAGCAAAACAGGTCTGAACACCGGGGAGCTGTTTTTT. Translated: CASSKTGLNTGELFF.